The 22 T cell receptor beta chains listed next were all sequenced from one sample in a study of cytomegalovirus exposure and HLA in healthy donors. The PCR ran on 60 Vbeta and 13 Jbeta primers. Clones were sequenced by immunoSEQ multiplex PCR, and TCRdb holds only the in-frame ones, with some missing. The table lists about 100,000 clones, around 74% of them singletons. The sequenced material came from PBMCs. The receptors here all came from a male donor in good health and CMV-seropositive.

The genes are TRBV4-3 and TRBJ1-2; 9 bases line up with TRBD1. The CDR3 runs 15 residues. Trimming at V came to 2 bases and at J to 5 bases, leaving 6 bases not matched to a gene. Germline-derived CDR1 and CDR2 are LGHNA and YSLEER. The CDR3 here is CASSQIQGADYGYTF. CDR3 sequence (DNA): TGCGCCAGCAGCCAAATACAGGGGGCGGATTATGGCTACACCTTC.

V and J are TRBV6-4 and TRBJ2-5; 8 bases are shared with TRBD1. The CDR3 is 15 amino acids. Germline V CDR1 and CDR2: MRHNA, SNTAGT. The J segment lost 1 base and the V segment lost 3 bases, leaving 4 bases of the junction unmatched. CDR3 sequence (DNA): TGTGCCAGCAGTGAATACAGGGGGTTCCAAGAGACCCAGTACTTC. It encodes CASSEYRGFQETQYF.

The rearrangement links TRBV6-1 to TRBJ1-4; 8 bases match TRBD1. Germline CDR1 reads MNHNS; CDR2 reads SASEGT. V gave up 3 bases and J gave up 5 bases; unmatched junction bases: 2. The length of the CDR3 is 14 residues. The CDR3 nucleotides are TGTGCCAGCAGTGACCGGGACAGGAATGAAAAACTGTTTTTT. Residues: CASSDRDRNEKLFF.

This clone appeared a few times. This chain connects TRBV19 to TRBJ2-7, with TRBD1 identical over 7 bases. CDR3 length: 14 amino acids. CDR1 LNHDA and CDR2 SQIVND come from the germline V gene (reference sequence). The trim removed 5 bases at V and 6 bases at J, leaving 10 bases unmatched. As DNA, the CDR3 is TGTGCCAGTAGTCTACAGGGGATAGCAGGCGAGCAGTACTTC. Translated, it gives CASSLQGIAGEQYF.

This clone was found once. V is TRBV5-1 and J is TRBJ2-6, with D uncertain. The CDR3 extends over 17 amino acids. Germline V gives CDR1 SGHRS, CDR2 YFSETQ. Trimming shortened V by 0 bases and J by 0 bases, and 10 bases separated the two germline ends. CDR3 residues: CASSLGPTGSGANVLTF. CDR3 DNA: TGCGCCAGCAGCTTGGGCCCCACGGGCTCTGGGGCCAACGTCCTGACTTTC.

About this clone: Other nucleotide sequences in the sample specify the same CDR3. This chain links TRBV25-1 with TRBJ1-5; 7 bases match TRBD1. Germline V gives CDR1 MGHDK, CDR2 SYGVNS. There are 15 residues in the CDR3. V gave up 3 bases and J gave up 2 bases; unmatched junction bases: 4. The CDR3 is CASSEAGQRNQPQHF. In DNA, the CDR3 is TGTGCCAGCAGTGAGGCGGGACAGCGCAATCAGCCCCAGCATTTT.

As for this clone: The junction and the germline gene differ at one end; a read error may be behind it. J is TRBJ2-2 and V is TRBV6-1; 10 bases line up with TRBD1. Per the germline V gene, CDR1 is MNHNS and CDR2 is SASEGT. The CDR3 spans 17 residues. The DNA for the CDR3 is TGTGCCAGCAGTGCAGACAGGGGGCTGTCGGGCATCGGGGGGCTGTTTTTT. The encoded protein is CASSADRGLSGIGGLFF.

The chain recombines TRBV11-3 with TRBJ1-4; D is possibly TRBD1 (6 bases). Deletions cut 0 bases from V and 7 bases from J, with 12 bases between. Looked up from germline, CDR1 is SGHNT and CDR2 is YENEEA. The CDR3 length is 15 residues. The CDR3 reads CASSLDRQGTEKLFF. As DNA, the CDR3 is TGTGCCAGCAGCTTAGATAGGCAGGGGACTGAAAAACTGTTTTTT.

This clone was found a few times. The V gene is TRBV6-6, the J gene TRBJ2-7; 7 bases map to TRBD1. Germline CDR1 reads MNHNY; CDR2 reads SVGAGI (reference sequence). CDR3 length: 14 amino acids. After removal of 4 bases from V and 0 bases from J, the junction contained 3 bases not matched to a gene. DNA for the CDR3: TGTGCCAGCAGTTTGACAGGGACCTCCTACGAGCAGTACTTC. As protein: CASSLTGTSYEQYF.

The V call is TRBV4-1, the J call TRBJ1-2; D gene uncertain. The CDR3 loop spans 13 amino acids. Germline values: CDR1 MGHRA, CDR2 YSYEKL. Trimming removed 2 bases at V and 3 bases at J, with 7 bases between. The CDR3 nucleotides read TGCGCCAGCAGCCAACCCGTCCACTATGGCTACACCTTC. Amino acids: CASSQPVHYGYTF.

The rearrangement links TRBV4-1 to TRBJ1-3; weak D call: TRBD1 (6 bases). The V and J ends lost 0 bases and 0 bases respectively, with 12 bases between them. The germline gives CDR1 MGHRA, CDR2 YSYEKL. This CDR3 has 17 residues. CDR3 in amino acids: CASSQEGTPNSGNTIYF. CDR3 in DNA: TGCGCCAGCAGCCAAGAGGGGACACCCAACTCTGGAAACACCATATATTTT.

The genes are TRBV5-4 and TRBJ2-1; D is possibly TRBD2 (6 bases). This CDR3 spans 16 amino acids. V shed 2 bases and J shed 6 bases, with 18 bases lying between them. The V gene's germline CDR1 is SGHNT and CDR2 YYREEE (reference sequence). The CDR3 is CASSLGRGVGLNEQFF. The CDR3 nucleotides read TGTGCCAGCAGCTTAGGGCGCGGGGTGGGGCTCAATGAGCAGTTCTTC.

The chain has TRBV6-1 and TRBJ2-5; TRBD1 might be the D (5 bases). V was clipped by 4 bases and J by 3 bases, with 12 bases between them. The CDR3 has 14 amino acids. Germline lookup yields CDR1 MNHNS and CDR2 SASEGT. The CDR3 is CASSVGRVKETQYF. As DNA, the CDR3 is TGTGCCAGCAGTGTTGGCAGGGTCAAAGAGACCCAGTACTTC.

V usage is TRBV5-1 and J usage is TRBJ1-1, with D hard to call. The CDR3 is 15 residues long. Germline V gene data show CDR1 as SGHRS and CDR2 as YFSETQ. Trimming cost V 0 bases and J 5 bases, with 14 bases left between them. The CDR3 DNA follows: TGCGCCAGCAGCTTGGCCAACACGCCGGGGACTGAAGCTTTCTTT. It yields the protein CASSLANTPGTEAFF.

The chain has TRBV10-3 and TRBJ2-7; the match to TRBD1 covers 9 bases. V lost 6 bases and J lost 5; bases outside the gene matches: 8. CDR3 length: 14 residues. The germline V gene has CDR1 ENHRY and CDR2 SYGVKD. This CDR3 is CAIRSGTGSDEQYF. The CDR3, as DNA: TGTGCCATCAGATCCGGGACAGGGTCGGACGAGCAGTACTTC.

This clone came up a few times. This sequence joins TRBV7-2 and TRBJ1-1; D is undetermined. Between the trimmed V and J ends, which lost 1 base and 1 base, there was a span of 10 bases. This CDR3 has 15 residues. Germline CDR1 reads SGHTA; CDR2 reads FQGNSA. The CDR3 sequence: CASSLVQVSNTEAFF. In DNA, the CDR3 is TGTGCCAGCAGCTTAGTCCAGGTCTCGAACACTGAAGCTTTCTTT.

This clone has only one observation. CDR3: CAWSLNPGVDEQYF. The CDR3 DNA is TGTGCCTGGAGTCTAAACCCCGGGGTTGATGAGCAGTACTTC. The chain joins TRBV30 to TRBJ2-7; a possible D gene is TRBD2 (5 bases). V lost 2 bases and J 7 bases, leaving 18 bases between the germline ends. There are 14 residues in the CDR3. The germline CDR1 and CDR2 sequences are GTSNPN and SVGIG (reference sequence).

This clone was counted once. The CDR3 DNA follows: TGTGCCAGCAGCGACACAATGGGGGAGCTGTTTTTT. Amino acid sequence: CASSDTMGELFF. This chain uses TRBV6-5 with TRBJ2-2, with D unclear. Germline CDR1 MNHEY, CDR2 SVGAGI. The CDR3 is 12 amino acids. Trimming took off 6 bases at V and 8 bases at J, with 10 bases between the two ends.

This rearrangement joins TRBV2 to TRBJ1-4; D unclear. The CDR3 is 13 amino acids. Germline V gives CDR1 SNHLY, CDR2 FYNNEI. Trimming left V 6 bases short and J 8 bases short, with 13 bases between. The CDR3 loop is CASSGFRPEKLFF. The CDR3 DNA follows: TGTGCCAGCAGCGGGTTTCGTCCCGAAAAACTGTTTTTT.

The chain uses TRBV25-1 and TRBJ2-1, with a tentative D call TRBD2 (5 bases). The CDR3 is made up of 13 amino acids. Trimming cost V 2 bases and J 5 bases, with 7 bases left between them. CDR1 is MGHDK and CDR2 is SYGVNS in the germline V gene. The CDR3 protein is CASSETGNNEQFF. CDR3 nucleotide sequence: TGTGCCAGCAGTGAAACCGGGAACAATGAGCAGTTCTTC.

The rearrangement links TRBV18 to TRBJ2-3; TRBD2 aligns across 8 bases. V gave up 2 bases and J gave up 0 bases; unmatched junction bases: 4. Germline CDR1 is KGHSH and CDR2 is LQKENI. The CDR3 consists of 16 residues. Here the CDR3 reads CASSPVRGGSTDTQYF. CDR3 coding DNA: TGTGCCAGCTCACCAGTACGCGGGGGGAGCACAGATACGCAGTATTTT.

The chain has TRBV6-1 and TRBJ1-4; no reliable D call. The V end was cut by 11 bases, the J end by 7 bases, with 17 bases between. The CDR3 runs 13 residues. Germline V gene data show CDR1 as MNHNS and CDR2 as SASEGT. This CDR3 is CAGAPSRSEKLFF. DNA of the CDR3: TGTGCCGGCGCCCCTAGTCGGAGTGAAAAACTGTTTTTT.